The clone carrying this T cell receptor beta chain showed up just once. The data were obtained in a study of blood T cell repertoires in COVID-19. For the study at large: The United States, Italy and Spain supplied acute and convalescent COVID-19 samples. From T cells, B-cell-depleted T cells, or PBMCs came the material, which was cDNA or gDNA.

CDR1 and CDR2 (germline): SQVTM, ANQGSEA. The CDR3 covers 14 residues. Trimming removed 6 bases from V and 0 bases from J; junction bases left unmatched: 8. Here immunoSEQ multiplex PCR was the method, and the copy in TCRdb shows in-frame clones only, minus some. The data contain about 140,000 clones, 84% of them seen just once; the ten biggest clones take up under 10%. What was sequenced was peripheral blood. This chain links TRBV29-1 with TRBJ2-7; 7 bases are shared with TRBD1. The sequence was obtained from a man aged 30 to 45 with COVID-19, enrolled during active disease. CDR3 loop: CSVLRDRNSYEQYF. The CDR3 region has the DNA TGCAGCGTGCTTAGGGACAGAAACTCCTACGAGCAGTACTTC.